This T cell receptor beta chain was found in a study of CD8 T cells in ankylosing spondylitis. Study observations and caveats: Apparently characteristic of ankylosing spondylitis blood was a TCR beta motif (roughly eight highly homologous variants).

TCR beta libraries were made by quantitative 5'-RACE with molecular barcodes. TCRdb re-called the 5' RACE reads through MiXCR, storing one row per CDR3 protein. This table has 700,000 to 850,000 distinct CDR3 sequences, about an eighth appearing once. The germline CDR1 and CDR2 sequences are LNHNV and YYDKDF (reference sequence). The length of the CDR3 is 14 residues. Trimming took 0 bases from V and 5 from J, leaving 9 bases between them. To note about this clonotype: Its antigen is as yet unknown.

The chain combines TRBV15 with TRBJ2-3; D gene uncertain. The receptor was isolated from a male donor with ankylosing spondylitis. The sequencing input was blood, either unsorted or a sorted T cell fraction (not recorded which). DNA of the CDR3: TGTGCCACCAGCAGAGATCGGCCCATAGATACGCAGTATTTT. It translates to CATSRDRPIDTQYF.